This TCR beta chain was recorded in a study of cytomegalovirus exposure and HLA in healthy donors (dated by TCRdb to about 2017). About the full investigation: An earlier analysis of 550 to 700 of the donors reported 250 to 300 Gb of sequence data and 117 million unique TCR beta sequences from about 179 million T cells. Around 330 gigabases of sequencing data and around 88 million unique TCR sequences made up an early release that covered approximately 700 HLA-typed donors. The genetic ancestry cluster associated with self-reported Caucasian donors included about 81% of the approximately 410 genotyped donors. The study aimed to test whether cataloging public T cell receptors could reveal signatures of past pathogen exposure. The study used immunosequencing to profile the T cell repertoires of about 670 subjects and linked those repertoires to cytomegalovirus serostatus. Along with the roughly 710-subject first cohort, a separate validation cohort of some 130 different subjects was used. To predict cytomegalovirus infection status, the study combined high-throughput TCR immunosequencing, statistical association of individual TCRs with disease status, and machine learning. To study patterns of TCR occurrence, a later analysis re-analyzed previously published TCR beta repertoires from 666 donors and added high-resolution HLA genotyping. In the later analysis, no new phenotypic data were used to find candidate immune exposures; instead, reliance was placed on TCR beta sequences and their occurrence across donors. In an earlier analysis of several hundred of the donors, high-throughput TCR beta sequencing was used to judge whether each TCR beta V gene segment behaved as functional or pseudogenic. Donor age, sex, ethnicity and CMV serostatus were collected together with the repertoire data. A later genetic analysis used genome-wide SNP genotypes for about three fifths of the roughly 700 donors, treating that subset as a discovery cohort. All discovery cohort repertoires had been generated using a single sequencing platform. Both class I and class II loci were covered by HLA typing, at four-digit resolution. Typing coverage varied by locus: about 620-630 donors for A, B, C, DRB1 and DQB1; roughly 520 for DQA1; approximately 570 for DPA1; approximately 470 for DPB1. Because of strong linkage in the cohort, 4 to 6 DR-DQ haplotypes were treated as single units for association and clustering. On average, around 200,000 unique TCR beta nucleotide sequences were sequenced per donor among 398 genotyped donors of the cohort, with 15% to 20% of those sequences being non-productive. Results and caveats for the whole study, not just this receptor: The authors suggested that the approach could potentially be generalized to other disease states and immunological phenotypes. Presence/absence analyses assumed roughly uniform sequencing depth across donors, an assumption that may not hold. Because some donors lacked HLA typing at each locus, the association tests relied only on the typed subset. In vitro tests confirmed that a few of the cytomegalovirus-associated TCR beta chains recognize cytomegalovirus antigens. A later analysis associated about 17,000 TCR beta sequences with specific HLA alleles at a false discovery rate of 0.05. According to a later analysis, TCR association rates differed among HLA loci, with DRB1 alleles showing the most associated TCRs and HLA-C alleles showing the fewest. Compared with equally common non-associated chains, HLA-associated TCR beta chains in a later analysis were more clonally expanded and had lower generation probabilities. In a later analysis, most CMV-associated TCR beta chains were found to appear HLA-restricted, with HLA associations seemingly driven largely by CMV exposure. Some IMGT-functional V segments, including TRBV6-2 and TRBV6-3, could not be told apart with the 87-base-pair reads, so those segments were excluded. The sequencing pipeline was judged likely to have produced a cluster of highly shared sequence variants as a technical artifact. The classifier was reported to diagnose cytomegalovirus status with high specificity and sensitivity in both the original cohort and the validation cohort. When HLA alleles, especially DR and DQ, strongly co-occurred, TCR associations were difficult to assign to individual alleles. About 15 rarely observed V segments, including chromosome 9 orphons, were excluded from the earlier analysis of some 590 of the donors because counts were too low. Correlated functional status among segregating V segments might reflect linkage disequilibrium, but an unknown experimental factor could not be ruled out. In a later genetic analysis, a missense DCLRE1C variant was associated with V-gene and J-gene trimming of TCR beta chains, and the association was replicated in an independent cohort. In this cohort, only TCR beta chains were sequenced, and detectable features were limited by the absence of alpha or paired-chain data. In a later analysis, several top co-occurrence clusters were reported to appear linked to parvovirus B19, influenza, CMV and Epstein-Barr virus. A further reported finding was that TCR beta sequences accurately predicted the HLA-A and HLA-B alleles for most subjects in the first cohort. While some public TCRs were present in many individuals, most TCR sequences turned up only very rarely across donors. In the study, some 160 TCR beta chains were listed as associated with cytomegalovirus. An earlier analysis of 450 to 750 of the donors showed that most TCR beta V segments appeared in productive rearrangements either about 87% or about 30% of the time, which broadly matched IMGT annotations. A later genetic analysis reported fewer N-insertions in productive TCRs among donors in an Asian-associated ancestry cluster than the roughly 670-donor mean. Immune exposure information for the cohort was limited to CMV serostatus.

For this clone: The antigen it recognizes is unknown. No base-level quality is on record; no much larger clone is a single base apart.

CDR1 and CDR2 are drawn from the germline V gene: SGHAT, FQNNGV. The CDR3 measures 13 amino acids from cysteine to phenylalanine. Only CDR3 DNA remains: 39 bases, in frame from the first base. V is cut by 8 bases and J by 4 bases, and the space between the germline ends is 14 bases. The cohort was made up of 666 healthy bone marrow donors. All cohort members were sampled while nominally healthy, although unrecorded immune exposures were likely present. The donor was CMV seronegative and was included in the group of 352 seronegative cohort members. A peripheral blood sample was provided by each donor, and peripheral blood mononuclear cells were used for TCR beta sequencing. Genomic DNA extraction from the blood cell samples was performed with the Qiagen DNeasy Blood Extraction Kit. Library creation used the immunoSEQ multiplex PCR assay. For the multiplex PCR, a mixture combining 60 forward primers for TCR Vbeta segments and 13 reverse primers for TCR Jbeta segments was used. Amplification of the CDR3 region of rearranged TCR beta genes was performed with a multiplex PCR assay on genomic DNA. The amplified TCR beta libraries were sequenced on the Illumina HiSeq System as 87-base-pair reads. The study's own analysis went as follows. In a later analysis, tens of millions of unique TCR beta chains were counted across the roughly 670 repertoires, and roughly 11 million of these chains were shared by at least two donors. A nearest-neighbor algorithm error-corrected the raw reads and collapsed the reads into unique sequences, merging closely related sequences to remove PCR and sequencing errors. Alignment of CDR3 sequences to IMGT reference sequences was used to assign V, D and J gene segments. For a sequence to be retained, at least a six-nucleotide match to both a V gene segment and a J gene segment was required. Rearrangements were called productive when the CDR3 lacked stop codons and stayed in frame with V and J; all others were non-productive. CDR3 was defined according to IMGT convention as the region running from the second conserved V-encoded cysteine to the conserved J-encoded phenylalanine. The earlier analysis of about 500 of the donors excluded sequences that lacked an unambiguous match to a single V gene segment. In an earlier analysis of more than 500 of the donors, a V segment was called functional when productive rearrangements were above 56.7%, and segregating when the standard deviation between donors exceeded 5%. To diagnose cytomegalovirus status from the catalog of TCR beta chain sequences, a statistical classification framework was built. In a later analysis, TCR nucleotide sequences were compared against IMGT/GENE-DB human TR gene sequences so that V and J genes could be assigned. Using the TCRdist pipeline, a later analysis assigned CDR3 sequences along with most-parsimonious VDJ recombination scenarios. In a later analysis, each TCR beta chain was defined by its CDR3 amino acid sequence together with its V-gene family, and reads without a unique V-gene family were excluded. In a later analysis, some 600 highly shared, low-generation-probability nucleotide sequences were removed to address suspected cross-contamination and a sequencing artifact. For each public chain, a later analysis derived a clonal expansion index from normalized ranks of inferred template counts within each repertoire. Generation probabilities in a later analysis came from a VDJ recombination model fitted to out-of-frame rearrangements, and those results were checked against IGoR. Hypergeometric tests were used in a later analysis to score TCR-TCR, TCR-HLA and TCR-CMV co-occurrence, with a repertoire-size bias correction applied to the TCR pairs. In a later analysis, false discovery rates were estimated by permuting HLA or CMV assignments 20 times. In a later analysis, co-occurring TCRs were grouped with DBSCAN, and TCRdist sequence similarity was added when clustering was performed within HLA-allele-positive subsets. Co-occurrence clustering excluded repertoires with fewer than 30,000 or more than 120,000 public chains, plus five with anomalous nucleotide sharing. TCRdb re-hosts the immuneACCESS table, in-frame sequences only. Its copies lack some clones; in the studies checked, an unresolved V gene accounts for under half of them, and the cause for the rest is not known. V and J calls and clone size come straight from that table; D and trimming were deduced from the DNA. This sample comprises some 150,000 clones, approximately 79% of them detected only once. The ten biggest clones cover approximately 1.5% of the sample.

Here the chain combines TRBV11-2 and TRBJ1-2, with the D gene too uncertain to name. The TCR sequence derives from a woman in her thirties in good health and CMV-seronegative. The sample taken for sequencing was PBMCs. The sequenced DNA is TGTGCCAGCCGCAACCGGGAAACCTATGGCTACACCTTC. It is translated as CASRNRETYGYTF.